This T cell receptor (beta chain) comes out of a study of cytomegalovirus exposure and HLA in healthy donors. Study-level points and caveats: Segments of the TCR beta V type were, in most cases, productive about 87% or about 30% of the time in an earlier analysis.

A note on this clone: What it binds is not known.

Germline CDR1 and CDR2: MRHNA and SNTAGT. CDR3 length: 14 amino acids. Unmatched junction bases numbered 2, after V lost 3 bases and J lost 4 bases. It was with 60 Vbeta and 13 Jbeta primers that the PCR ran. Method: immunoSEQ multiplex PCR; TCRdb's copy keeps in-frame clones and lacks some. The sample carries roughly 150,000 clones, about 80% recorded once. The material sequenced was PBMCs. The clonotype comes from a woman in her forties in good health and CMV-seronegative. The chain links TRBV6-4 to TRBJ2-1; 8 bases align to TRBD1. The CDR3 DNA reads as TGTGCCAGCAGTGAGGGACAGGATTACAATGAGCAGTTCTTC. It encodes CASSEGQDYNEQFF.